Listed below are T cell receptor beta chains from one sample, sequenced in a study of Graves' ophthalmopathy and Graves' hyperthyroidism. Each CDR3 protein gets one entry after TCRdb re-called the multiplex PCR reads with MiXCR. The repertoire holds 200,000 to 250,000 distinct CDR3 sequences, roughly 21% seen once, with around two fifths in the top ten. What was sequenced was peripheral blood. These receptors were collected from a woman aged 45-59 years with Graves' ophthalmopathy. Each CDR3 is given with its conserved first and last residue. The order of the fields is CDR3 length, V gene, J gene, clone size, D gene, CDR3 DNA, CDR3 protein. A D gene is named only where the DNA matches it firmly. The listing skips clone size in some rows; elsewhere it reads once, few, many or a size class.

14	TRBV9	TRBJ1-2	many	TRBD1	TGTGCCAGCAGCGCCACCGGGACAGCGGATGGCTACACCTTC	CASSATGTADGYTF
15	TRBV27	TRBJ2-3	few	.	TGTGCCAGCAGTTTAACTAGGGGCTACACAGATACGCAGTATTTT	CASSLTRGYTDTQYF
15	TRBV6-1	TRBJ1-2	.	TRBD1	TGTGCCAGCAGTCGGGATGGGGGGACAGGGGACGGCTACACCTTC	CASSRDGGTGDGYTF
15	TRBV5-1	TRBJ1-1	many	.	TGCGCCAGCAGCTTGGTGGGGGCTTCCCACACTGAAGCTTTCTTT	CASSLVGASHTEAFF
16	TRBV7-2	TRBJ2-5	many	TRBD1	TGTGCCAGCAGCTTAGGGCTCGGGACAGACCAAGAGACCCAGTACTTC	CASSLGLGTDQETQYF
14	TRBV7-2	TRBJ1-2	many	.	TGTGCCAGCAGCTTAGGCGGGACGCAATATGGCTACACCTTC	CASSLGGTQYGYTF
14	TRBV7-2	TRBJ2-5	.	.	TGTGCCAGCAGCTTAGGCAGTACCAAGAGAACCCAGTACTTC	CASSLGSTKRTQYF
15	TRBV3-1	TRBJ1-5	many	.	TGTGCCAGCAGCCAAGATCAACAGGTCAATCAGCCCCAGCATTTT	CASSQDQQVNQPQHF
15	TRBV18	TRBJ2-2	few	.	TGTGCCAGCTCACCACCGTGGGGAAACACCGGGGAGCTGTTTTTT	CASSPPWGNTGELFF
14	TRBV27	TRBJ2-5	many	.	TGTGCCAGCAGAAGGGACGGGCGGTACGAGACCCAGTACTTC	CASRRDGRYETQYF
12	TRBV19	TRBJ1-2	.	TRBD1	TGTGCCAGTAGTGCACAGGGGTATGGCTACACCTTC	CASSAQGYGYTF
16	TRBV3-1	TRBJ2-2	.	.	TGTGCCAGCAGCAGGGATTACAGGACCCAAACCGGGGAGCTGTTTTTT	CASSRDYRTQTGELFF
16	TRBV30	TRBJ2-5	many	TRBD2	TGTGCCTGCGGGACTAGCGGGAGAGTGGGCCAAGAGACCCAGTACTTC	CACGTSGRVGQETQYF
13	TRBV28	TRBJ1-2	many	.	TGTGCCGGCACGGGAGGGGCGCACTATGGCTACACCTTC	CAGTGGAHYGYTF
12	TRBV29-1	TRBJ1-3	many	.	TGCAGCGTCAGGGGTTCTGGAAACACCATATATTTT	CSVRGSGNTIYF
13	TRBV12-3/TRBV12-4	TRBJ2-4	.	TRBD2	TGTGCCAGCACCCTGGCGGGGGGGAACATTCAGTACTTC	CASTLAGGNIQYF
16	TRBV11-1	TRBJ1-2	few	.	TGTGCCAGCAGTCCCTGGCGGGCCTCAAGCCCTGATGGCTACACCTTC	CASSPWRASSPDGYTF
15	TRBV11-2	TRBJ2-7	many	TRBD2	TGTGCCAGCAGCTTAGAACTAGCGGGACTCTACGAGCAGTACTTC	CASSLELAGLYEQYF
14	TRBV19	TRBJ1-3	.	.	TGTGCCAGTAACCAAGGAGAGGCAGGAAACACCATATATTTT	CASNQGEAGNTIYF
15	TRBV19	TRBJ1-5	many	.	TGTGCCAGTAGTCCCCAGGGGACAAAAAATCAGCCCCAGCATTTT	CASSPQGTKNQPQHF
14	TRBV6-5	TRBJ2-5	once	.	TGTGCCAGCAGTTCTGACGGGCCCGGGAAGACCCAGTACTTC	CASSSDGPGKTQYF
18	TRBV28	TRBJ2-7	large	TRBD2	TGTGCCAGCAGTTTAGAGTTCCTAGCGGGAGAAGGGTCCTACGAGCAGTACTTC	CASSLEFLAGEGSYEQYF
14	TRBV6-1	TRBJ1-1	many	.	TGTGCCAGCTGTATGGGGCTACTGAACACTGAAGCTTTCTTT	CASCMGLLNTEAFF
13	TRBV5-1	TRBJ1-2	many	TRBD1	TGCGCCAGCAGACCGGGGACAGAAAGTGGCTACACCTTC	CASRPGTESGYTF
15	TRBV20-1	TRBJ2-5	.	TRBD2	TGCAGTGCTAGGACTAGCGGGGGCCCATGGGAGACCCAGTACTTC	CSARTSGGPWETQYF
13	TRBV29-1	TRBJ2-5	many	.	TGCAGCGTTGTGGGGCGCACTCAGGAGACCCAGTACTTC	CSVVGRTQETQYF
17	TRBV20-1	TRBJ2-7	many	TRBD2	TGCAGTGCTAGCGACTCGAGCACTAGCGGGAGGGCCTACGAGCAGTACTTC	CSASDSSTSGRAYEQYF
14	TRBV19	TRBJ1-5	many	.	TGTGCCAGTAGTCCCTCCGTTAGCAATCAGCCCCAGCATTTT	CASSPSVSNQPQHF
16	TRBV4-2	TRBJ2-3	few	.	TGTGCCAGCAGCCGGGACTCGGCAGCGAGGACAGATACGCAGTATTTT	CASSRDSAARTDTQYF
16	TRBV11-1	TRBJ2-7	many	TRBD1	TGTGCCAGCAGCTTAGGTCTGGGACAGGGGGAATACGAGCAGTACTTC	CASSLGLGQGEYEQYF
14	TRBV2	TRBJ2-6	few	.	TGTGCCAGCAGACCAGGGGCTGGGGCCAACGTCCTGACTTTC	CASRPGAGANVLTF
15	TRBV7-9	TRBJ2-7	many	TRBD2	TGTGCCAGCACCCCCCCACTAGCGGAGGGTTACGAGCAGTACTTC	CASTPPLAEGYEQYF
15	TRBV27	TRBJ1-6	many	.	TGTGCCAGCAGTGGTGCCGGGGACGGTAATTCACCCCTCCACTTT	CASSGAGDGNSPLHF
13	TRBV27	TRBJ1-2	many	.	TGTGCCAGCAGTTCAGGTCTCCTCTATGGCTACACCTTC	CASSSGLLYGYTF
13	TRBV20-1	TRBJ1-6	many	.	TGCAGTGCTAGAGTGGACTTAAATTCACCCCTCCACTTT	CSARVDLNSPLHF
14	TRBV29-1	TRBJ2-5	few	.	TGCAGCGTTCTCCCCACCACTAGTCGGGAGACCCAGTACTTC	CSVLPTTSRETQYF
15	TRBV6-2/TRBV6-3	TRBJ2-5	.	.	TGTGCCAGCAGCCCGATCACAGGGCATCAAGAGACCCAGTACTTC	CASSPITGHQETQYF
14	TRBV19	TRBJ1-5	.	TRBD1	TGTGCCAGTATTGGGACAGGGGAGGGTCAGCCCCAGCATTTT	CASIGTGEGQPQHF
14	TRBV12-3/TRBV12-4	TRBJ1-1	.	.	TGTGCCAGCAGTAAACCGGCAGGTAACACTGAAGCTTTCTTT	CASSKPAGNTEAFF
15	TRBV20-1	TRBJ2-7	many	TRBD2	TGCAGTGCTAGATACAGTCTAGCGGGAGGATTAGAGCAGTACTTC	CSARYSLAGGLEQYF
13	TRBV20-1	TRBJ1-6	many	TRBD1	TGCAGTGCTGGAGACAGGGCGAATTCACCCCTCCACTTT	CSAGDRANSPLHF
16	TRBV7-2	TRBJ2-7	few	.	TGTGCCAGCAGCTTAGCTTTTGGGGTGGGGTCGGAGGAGCAGTACTTC	CASSLAFGVGSEEQYF
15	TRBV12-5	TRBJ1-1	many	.	TGTGCTAGTGGTTTGGGGCAGGGGCTGAACACTGAAGCTTTCTTT	CASGLGQGLNTEAFF
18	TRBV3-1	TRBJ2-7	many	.	TGTGCCAGCAGCCAAGATGGGGGTTTCGGGGGAGTATGGGGTGAGCAGTACTTC	CASSQDGGFGGVWGEQYF
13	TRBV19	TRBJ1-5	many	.	TGTGCCACCTCGGTAGGGATCTATCAGCCCCAGCATTTT	CATSVGIYQPQHF
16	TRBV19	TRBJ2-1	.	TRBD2	TGTGCCAGTAGTATAGTAGCTAGCGGGGCCTACAATGAGCAGTTCTTC	CASSIVASGAYNEQFF
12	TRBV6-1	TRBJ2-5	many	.	TGTGCCAGCAGTCCGAAGCAAGAGACCCAGTACTTC	CASSPKQETQYF
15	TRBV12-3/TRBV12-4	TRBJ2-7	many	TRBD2	TGTGCCAGCAGTTTGGCGCTAGCGGGAGACTACGAGCAGTACTTC	CASSLALAGDYEQYF
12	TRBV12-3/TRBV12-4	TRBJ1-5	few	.	TGTGCCAGCAGCCCCCCCTTTCAGCCCCAGCATTTT	CASSPPFQPQHF
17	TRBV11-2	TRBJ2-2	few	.	TGTGCCAGCAGCTCACTTATACAAGAGGGGCCGGTCGGGGAGCTGTTTTTT	CASSSLIQEGPVGELFF
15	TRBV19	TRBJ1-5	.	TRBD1	TGTGCCAGTAGTCTCGACAGGGGAGGCAATCAGCCCCAGCATTTT	CASSLDRGGNQPQHF
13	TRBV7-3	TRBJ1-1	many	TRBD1	TGTGCCAGCAGCTTAACGCGGGACAGTGAAGCTTTCTTT	CASSLTRDSEAFF
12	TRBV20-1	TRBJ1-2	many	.	TGCAGTGCCGGCGGGGGGGTTTATGGCTACACCTTC	CSAGGGVYGYTF